These 27 T cell receptor beta chains originate from one sample sequenced in a study of metastatic and nonmetastatic thyroid tumors. MiXCR reprocessed the PCR reads for TCRdb. The sample lists some 15,000 clones; about 26% were seen once. There were no patients who had received any treatment before thyroid surgery. The sample taken for sequencing was adjacent normal tissue. The receptors originated from a female donor with papillary thyroid cancer or a benign thyroid nodule (not recorded which). Some clones in this sample may be carry-over from other donors' samples.

The chain couples TRBV5-6 to TRBJ1-4, with D perhaps matching TRBD1 (6 bases). V lost 4 bases and J lost 4, with 20 bases in between. CDR3 length equals 17 residues. From germline, CDR1 is SGHDT and CDR2 YYEEEE. In DNA, the CDR3 is TGTGCCAGCAGCCGAAACAATAAATACAGGGATAATGAAAAACTGTTTTTT. Protein product: CASSRNNKYRDNEKLFF.

This clone was seen a few times. The chain joins TRBV28 to TRBJ1-2, with D unclear. V lost 2 bases, J lost 0 bases, and 7 bases lay in between. This CDR3 is built from 14 residues. Germline V gives CDR1 MDHEN, CDR2 SYDVKM. The CDR3 reads CASSLRVSNYGYTF. The CDR3 coding sequence is TGTGCCAGCAGTTTAAGGGTGTCTAACTATGGCTACACCTTC.

As concerns this clone: Sequence at one end of the junction differs from germline and may be a read error. This chain links TRBV4-2 with TRBJ1-4; D uncertain. The CDR3 covers 15 residues. Germline V CDR1 and CDR2: LGHNA, YNFKEQ. The CDR3 coding sequence is TGTGCCAGCAGCCACCCGGGAGGGTTGAGGGAAAAACTGTCTTTT. This codes for CASSHPGGLREKLSF.

The CDR3 here is CASTTQGAYSPLHF. The CDR3 DNA reads as TGCGCCAGCACCACCCAGGGGGCGTATTCACCCCTCCACTTT. The chain uses TRBV10-2 and TRBJ1-6, with 8 bases aligning to TRBD1. J lost 8 bases, V lost 7 bases, and 7 bases had no gene match. The CDR3 totals 14 residues. Germline lookup yields CDR1 WSHSY and CDR2 SAAADI.

A few counts support this clone. This chain links TRBV11-3 with TRBJ1-4, with no clear D. This CDR3 has 15 amino acids. V was trimmed by 2 bases and J by 7 bases, leaving 14 bases between them. Germline V lookup: CDR1 SGHNT, CDR2 YENEEA. The CDR3 sequence is CASSLRGVIGEKLFF. The CDR3 nucleotides are TGTGCCAGCAGCTTACGGGGAGTGATTGGTGAAAAACTGTTTTTT.

The chain employs TRBV30 and TRBJ2-7; possible D gene TRBD1, 5 bases. The V end was cut by 7 bases, the J end by 1 base, with 14 bases between. Germline lookup yields CDR1 GTSNPN and CDR2 SVGIG (reference sequence). This CDR3 has 13 residues. Here the CDR3 reads CALIQVGSYEQYF. The CDR3 DNA follows: TGTGCCTTAATACAGGTGGGTTCCTACGAGCAGTACTTC. The whole variable domain, filled in from reference TRBV30 and TRBJ2-7, reads SQTIHQWPATLVQPVGSPLSLECTVEGTSNPNLYWYRQAAGRGLQLLFYSVGIGQISSEVPQNLSASRPQDRQFILSSKKLLLSDSGFYLCALIQVGSYEQYFGPGTRLTVT.

This clone was recorded only once. The J gene is TRBJ2-7, the V gene TRBV20-1; 8 positions match TRBD2. The CDR3 runs 15 residues. CDR1 and CDR2 (germline): DFQATT, SNEGSKA (reference sequence). With V trimmed by 0 bases and J by 3 bases, 7 bases remained unmatched. The CDR3 is CSARDSQRGIYEQYF. CDR3 sequence (DNA): TGCAGTGCTAGAGATTCCCAGCGGGGGATCTACGAGCAGTACTTC.

The genes are TRBV7-2 and TRBJ2-2; 9 nucleotides line up with TRBD2. V was pared by 1 base and J by 5 bases, with 2 bases of the junction left unmatched. CDR3 length: 15 amino acids. Germline assignment: CDR1 SGHTA and CDR2 FQGNSA. The CDR3 reads CASSLGAGGTGELFF. The CDR3 DNA is TGTGCCAGCAGCTTAGGCGCGGGAGGGACCGGGGAGCTGTTTTTT.

This clone was found a few times. This sequence joins TRBV20-1 and TRBJ2-1; D not certain. The CDR3 loop spans 14 amino acids. The germline V gene encodes CDR1 DFQATT and CDR2 SNEGSKA (reference sequence). With 0 bases removed from V and 9 bases from J, the gap between germline ends came to 15 bases. The CDR3 region has the DNA TGCAGTGCTAGAGATTCGGATCCACCCCCTGAGCAGTTCTTC. Its translation is CSARDSDPPPEQFF.

This clone was observed at least ten times. The chain uses TRBV6-2 or TRBV6-3 and TRBJ2-7; possibly TRBD2 for D (6 bases). The germline V and J ends were trimmed by 0 bases and 3 bases, with 15 bases remaining between them. Germline loops: CDR1 MNHEY, CDR2 SVGEGT. This CDR3 contains 16 residues. Here the CDR3 reads CASSYSMRDGDYEQYF. As DNA, the CDR3 is TGTGCCAGCAGTTACTCGATGCGGGACGGGGACTACGAGCAGTACTTC.

This clone was seen repeatedly, ten times or more. The CDR3: CASSKRQGISYEQYF. The CDR3 DNA reads as TGTGCCAGCAGTAAGAGACAGGGTATCTCCTACGAGCAGTACTTC. The chain links TRBV12-3 or TRBV12-4 to TRBJ2-7, with 7 nucleotides matching TRBD1. The CDR3 length is 15 residues. The junction had 7 bases not matched to a gene; V was cut back by 5 bases and J by 0 bases.

This chain links TRBV7-9 with TRBJ1-2; TRBD1 might be the D (6 bases). V was trimmed by 4 bases and J by 8 bases, leaving 14 bases between them. The CDR3 has 13 amino acids. CDR1 is SEHNR and CDR2 is FQNEAQ in the germline V gene (reference sequence). CDR3 in DNA: TGTGCCAGCAGCTCCAACAGGGATGAAGGCTACACCTTC. Encoded protein: CASSSNRDEGYTF.

On this clone itself: One end of the junction is discordant with germline, which a read error may explain. This chain connects TRBV20-1 to TRBJ2-7; 7 nucleotides align to TRBD2. Per the germline V gene, CDR1 is DFQATT and CDR2 is SNEGSKA (reference sequence). The CDR3 spans 15 residues. The CDR3 nucleotides read TGCAGTGCTCCCCTGTTGGGCGGGAGCTCCTACGATCAGTGCTTC. Protein product: CSAPLLGGSSYDQCF.

The chain carries TRBV28 and TRBJ1-1; the D is unclear. CDR1 MDHEN and CDR2 SYDVKM come from the germline V gene. The CDR3 has 13 amino acids. V was shortened by 3 bases and J by 2 bases, with 7 bases between the two germline ends. The CDR3 spells CASSLGFNTEAFF. In DNA form, the CDR3 reads TGTGCCAGCAGTTTGGGCTTCAACACTGAAGCTTTCTTT.

This clone came up a few times. V usage is TRBV20-1 and J usage is TRBJ2-5, with TRBD2 matching 8 bases. The CDR3 is 16 amino acids. The germline V gene encodes CDR1 DFQATT and CDR2 SNEGSKA (reference sequence). Trimming cost V 2 bases and J 1 base; bases outside gene matches: 9. The CDR3 is CSARRILAEIQETQYF. In nucleotides, the CDR3 is TGCAGTGCTAGACGCATACTAGCGGAGATCCAAGAGACCCAGTACTTC.

This rearrangement joins TRBV30 to TRBJ2-2; D gene ambiguous. The CDR3 has 13 residues. Germline CDR1 GTSNPN, CDR2 SVGIG (reference sequence). The V and J ends lost 8 bases and 2 bases respectively, with 12 bases between them. CDR3: CAHAVDNTGELFF. DNA for the CDR3: TGTGCCCATGCCGTGGATAACACCGGGGAGCTGTTTTTT. Drawing the rest from reference TRBV30 and TRBJ2-2, the complete variable domain is SQTIHQWPATLVQPVGSPLSLECTVEGTSNPNLYWYRQAAGRGLQLLFYSVGIGQISSEVPQNLSASRPQDRQFILSSKKLLLSDSGFYLCAHAVDNTGELFFGEGSRLTVL.

This clone was seen more than once but under ten times. The chain uses TRBV2 and TRBJ1-2; perhaps TRBD1 as D (6 bases). Germline assignment: CDR1 SNHLY and CDR2 FYNNEI. The CDR3 has 12 residues. V shed 7 bases and J shed 8 bases, with 14 bases lying between them. CDR3 in amino acids: CASTLQGGGYTF. CDR3 bases: TGTGCCAGCACCTTACAAGGGGGAGGCTACACCTTC.

The chain combines TRBV6-1 with TRBJ1-2; 9 bases match TRBD1. CDR3 length equals 15 residues. V trimming: 11 bases; J trimming: 4 bases; junction bases outside the gene matches: 14. In germline, CDR1 is MNHNS, CDR2 SASEGT. Written as DNA, the CDR3 is TGTGCCGCGGGCCCCGGGACAGGGCAATTCTATGGCTACACCTTC. The encoded protein is CAAGPGTGQFYGYTF.

This chain connects TRBV5-1 to TRBJ2-1; 9 positions match TRBD1. Trimming removed 2 bases from V and 8 bases from J; junction bases left unmatched: 11. The CDR3 spans 16 residues. Per germline, CDR1 SGHRS and CDR2 YFSETQ. CDR3 sequence: CASSLTGGTAVDEQFF. The DNA for the CDR3 is TGCGCCAGCAGCTTAACAGGGGGCACCGCAGTCGATGAGCAGTTCTTC.

This chain uses TRBV5-1 with TRBJ2-7, with 7 bases fitting TRBD1. The CDR3 is 15 residues long. CDR1 is SGHRS, CDR2 YFSETQ, per germline. V gave up 0 bases and J gave up 3 bases; unmatched junction bases: 6. The CDR3 loop reads CASSLEGQYLYEQYF. The CDR3 DNA follows: TGCGCCAGCAGCTTGGAGGGACAGTATCTCTACGAGCAGTACTTC.

This clone was recorded a few times. This chain uses TRBV12-3 or TRBV12-4 with TRBJ2-5, with TRBD1 matching 7 bases. The CDR3 length is 15 residues. J was trimmed by 4 bases and V by 1 base; bases with no gene match: 6. DNA for the CDR3: TGTGCCAGCAGTTTAGGTACAGGGGCGGGAGAGACCCAGTACTTC. It is translated as CASSLGTGAGETQYF.

The chain carries TRBV30 and TRBJ2-7, with D perhaps TRBD1 (6 bases). Germline lookup yields CDR1 GTSNPN and CDR2 SVGIG (reference sequence). Trimming took off 4 bases at V and 1 base at J, with 14 bases between the two ends. This CDR3 spans 14 amino acids. The CDR3 loop reads CAWTRDTGSYEQYF. Written as DNA, the CDR3 is TGTGCCTGGACCCGGGACACTGGATCCTACGAGCAGTACTTC.

V gene TRBV7-9 combines with J gene TRBJ1-1; no reliable D call. The V end lost 5 bases, the J end lost 6 bases, and 13 bases lay between the germline ends. In germline, CDR1 is SEHNR, CDR2 FQNEAQ (reference sequence). This CDR3 comprises 13 residues. CDR3 protein: CASSLRDDAEAFF. In nucleotides, the CDR3 is TGTGCCAGCAGCCTCCGTGATGATGCTGAAGCTTTCTTT. Complete variable domain (other parts from reference TRBV7-9 and TRBJ1-1): DTGVSQNPRHKITKRGQNVTFRCDPISEHNRLYWYRQTLGQGPEFLTYFQNEAQLEKSRLLSDRFSAERPKGSFSTLEIQRTEQGDSAMYLCASSLRDDAEAFFGQGTRLTVV.

In regard to this clone: The junction departs from the called germline gene at one end, perhaps through a read error. The genes are TRBV7-7 and TRBJ1-3; D not resolved. The CDR3 sequence is 13 residues long. Germline V gene lookup returns CDR1 SSHAT and CDR2 FNYEAQ (reference sequence). The CDR3 reads CASSLFELDTIYF. Here the CDR3 DNA reads TGTGCTAGCAGCTTATTTGAATTGGACACCATATATTTT.

At least ten counts were recorded for this clone. V gene TRBV24-1 combines with J gene TRBJ2-7; D remains unclear. Germline CDR1 KGHDR, CDR2 SFDVKD. V gave up 5 bases and J gave up 0 bases, with 10 bases separating them. This CDR3 is built from 14 residues. CDR3: CATSGGAPSYEQYF. For the CDR3, the DNA is TGTGCCACCAGTGGCGGAGCACCCTCCTACGAGCAGTACTTC.

The chain employs TRBV20-1 and TRBJ2-7; maybe TRBD1 (6 bases). From germline, CDR1 is DFQATT and CDR2 SNEGSKA (reference sequence). The CDR3 loop spans 12 amino acids. Trimming took 6 bases from V and 1 from J, leaving 10 bases between them. In DNA form, the CDR3 reads TGCAGTGCCGGCACAGGGTCCTACGAGCAGTACTTC. Its translation: CSAGTGSYEQYF.

The chain couples TRBV7-8 to TRBJ1-1; the D is unclear. This CDR3 is built from 15 residues. V was trimmed by 0 bases and J by 4 bases, leaving 12 bases between them. Germline CDR1 SGHVS, CDR2 FQNEAQ. The DNA of the CDR3 is TGTGCCAGCAGCTTAGCGTATTTGGGAAGCACTGAAGCTTTCTTT. Residues: CASSLAYLGSTEAFF.